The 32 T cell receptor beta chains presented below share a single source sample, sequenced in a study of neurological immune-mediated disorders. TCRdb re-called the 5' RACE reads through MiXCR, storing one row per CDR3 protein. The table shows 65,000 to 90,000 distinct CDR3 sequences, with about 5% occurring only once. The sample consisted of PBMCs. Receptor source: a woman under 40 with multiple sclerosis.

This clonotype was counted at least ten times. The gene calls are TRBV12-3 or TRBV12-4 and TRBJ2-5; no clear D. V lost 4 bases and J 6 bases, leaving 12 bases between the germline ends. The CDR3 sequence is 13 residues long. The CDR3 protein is CASSWLAAQTQYF. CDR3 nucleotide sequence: TGTGCCAGCAGTTGGTTGGCAGCACAGACCCAGTACTTC.

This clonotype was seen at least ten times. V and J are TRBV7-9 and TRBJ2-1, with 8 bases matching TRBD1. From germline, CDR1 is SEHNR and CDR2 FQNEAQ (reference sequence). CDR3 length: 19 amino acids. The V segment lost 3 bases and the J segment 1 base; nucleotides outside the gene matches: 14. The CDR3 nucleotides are TGTGCCAGCAGCTTTAGGAACACCACAGGGGGTAGGTCCTACAATGAGCAGTTCTTC. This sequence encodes CASSFRNTTGGRSYNEQFF.

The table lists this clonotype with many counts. The CDR3, as DNA: TGCGCCAGCAGCTTGGACAGACAAGAGACCCAGTACTTC. Residues: CASSLDRQETQYF. The chain joins TRBV5-1 to TRBJ2-5, with D unclear. V was clipped by 0 bases and J by 2 bases, with 5 bases between them. Germline V gives CDR1 SGHRS, CDR2 YFSETQ. This CDR3 comprises 13 residues.

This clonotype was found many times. The CDR3 coding sequence is TGTGCCAGTAGTAGACAGGCTAGCTCCTACAATGAGCAGTTCTTC. Translated, it gives CASSRQASSYNEQFF. V is TRBV19 and J is TRBJ2-1; a possible D gene is TRBD1 (6 bases). This CDR3 has 15 residues. The V end was cut by 4 bases, the J end by 0 bases, with 10 bases between. The germline V gene encodes CDR1 LNHDA and CDR2 SQIVND (reference sequence).

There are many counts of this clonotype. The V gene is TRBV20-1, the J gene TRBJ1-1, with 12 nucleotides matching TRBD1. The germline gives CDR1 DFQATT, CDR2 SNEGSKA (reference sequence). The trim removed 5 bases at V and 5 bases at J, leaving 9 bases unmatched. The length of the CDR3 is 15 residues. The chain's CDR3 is CSAQPGQGARTEAFF. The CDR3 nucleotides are TGCAGTGCTCAGCCGGGACAGGGGGCTAGAACTGAAGCTTTCTTT.

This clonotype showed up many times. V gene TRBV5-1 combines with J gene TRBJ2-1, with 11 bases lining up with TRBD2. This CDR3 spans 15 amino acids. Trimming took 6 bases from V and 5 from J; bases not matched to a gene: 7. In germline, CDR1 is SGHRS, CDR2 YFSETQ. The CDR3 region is CASTLGLADNNEQFF. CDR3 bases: TGCGCCAGCACCCTGGGACTAGCGGACAACAATGAGCAGTTCTTC.

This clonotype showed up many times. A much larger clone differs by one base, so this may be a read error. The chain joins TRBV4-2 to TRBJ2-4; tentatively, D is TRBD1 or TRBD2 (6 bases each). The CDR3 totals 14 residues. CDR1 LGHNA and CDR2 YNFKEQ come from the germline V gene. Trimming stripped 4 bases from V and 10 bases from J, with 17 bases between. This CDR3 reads CASSLEGGLEIQYF. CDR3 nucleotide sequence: TGTGCCAGCAGCCTCGAAGGGGGGTTGGAAATTCAGTACTTC.

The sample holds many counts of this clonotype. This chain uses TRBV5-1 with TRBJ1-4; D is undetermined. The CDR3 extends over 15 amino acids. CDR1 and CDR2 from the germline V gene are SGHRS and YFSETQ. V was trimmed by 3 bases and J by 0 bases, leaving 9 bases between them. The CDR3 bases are TGCGCCAGCAGCTCAGAGGCTGCAACTAATGAAAAACTGTTTTTT. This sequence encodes CASSSEAATNEKLFF.

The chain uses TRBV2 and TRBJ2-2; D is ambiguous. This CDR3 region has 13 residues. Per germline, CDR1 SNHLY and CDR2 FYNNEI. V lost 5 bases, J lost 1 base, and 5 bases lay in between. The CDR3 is CASSLMNTGELFF. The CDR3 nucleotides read TGTGCCAGCAGTCTAATGAACACCGGGGAGCTGTTTTTT.

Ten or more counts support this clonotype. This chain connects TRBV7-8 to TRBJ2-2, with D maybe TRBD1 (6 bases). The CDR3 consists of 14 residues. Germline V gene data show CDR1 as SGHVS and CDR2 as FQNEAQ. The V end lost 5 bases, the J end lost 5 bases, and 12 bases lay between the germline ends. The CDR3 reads CASSRGGYTGELFF. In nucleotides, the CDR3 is TGTGCCAGCAGCCGAGGGGGTTATACCGGGGAGCTGTTTTTT.

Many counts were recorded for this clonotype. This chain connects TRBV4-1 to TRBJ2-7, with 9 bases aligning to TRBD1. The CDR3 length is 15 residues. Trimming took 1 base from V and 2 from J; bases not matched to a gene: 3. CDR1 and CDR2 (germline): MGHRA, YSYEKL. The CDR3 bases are TGCGCCAGCAGCCAAGTGGGACAGGGAGCCTACGAGCAGTACTTC. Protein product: CASSQVGQGAYEQYF.

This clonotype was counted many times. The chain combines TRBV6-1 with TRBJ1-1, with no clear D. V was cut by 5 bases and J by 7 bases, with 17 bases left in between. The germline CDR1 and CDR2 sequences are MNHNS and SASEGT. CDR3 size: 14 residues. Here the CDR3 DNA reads TGTGCCAGCAGTCATATGCGTCGGGTAGGTGAAGCTTTCTTT. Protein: CASSHMRRVGEAFF.

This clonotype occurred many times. In DNA, the CDR3 is TGCGCCAGTACTTTACCGGGACTAGCGGACACCGGGGAGCTGTTTTTT. It codes for CASTLPGLADTGELFF. This chain links TRBV5-1 with TRBJ2-2; 11 positions agree with TRBD2. V shed 8 bases, J shed 3 bases, and the junction held 9 bases outside the gene matches. The germline gives CDR1 SGHRS, CDR2 YFSETQ. This CDR3 comprises 16 residues.

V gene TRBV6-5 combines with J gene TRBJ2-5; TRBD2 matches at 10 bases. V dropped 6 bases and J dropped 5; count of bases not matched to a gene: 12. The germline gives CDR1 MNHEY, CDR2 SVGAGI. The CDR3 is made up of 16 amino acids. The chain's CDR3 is CASSLSGGAWEETQYF. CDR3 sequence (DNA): TGTGCCAGCAGCTTGAGCGGGGGGGCCTGGGAGGAGACCCAGTACTTC.

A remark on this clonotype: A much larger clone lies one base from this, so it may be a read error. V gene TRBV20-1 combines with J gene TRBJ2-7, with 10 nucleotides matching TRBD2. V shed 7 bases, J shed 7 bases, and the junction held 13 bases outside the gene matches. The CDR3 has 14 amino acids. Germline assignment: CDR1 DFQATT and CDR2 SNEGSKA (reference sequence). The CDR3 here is CSVDRAGGSSEQYF. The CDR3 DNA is TGCAGTGTTGACAGAGCGGGAGGGAGTTCAGAGCAGTACTTC.

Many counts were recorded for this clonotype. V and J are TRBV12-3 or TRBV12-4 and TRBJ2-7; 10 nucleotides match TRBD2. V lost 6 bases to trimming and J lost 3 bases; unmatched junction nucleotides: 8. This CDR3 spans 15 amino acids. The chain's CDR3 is CASSLLAGLNYEQYF. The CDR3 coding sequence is TGTGCCAGCAGCTTACTAGCGGGGTTAAACTACGAGCAGTACTTC.

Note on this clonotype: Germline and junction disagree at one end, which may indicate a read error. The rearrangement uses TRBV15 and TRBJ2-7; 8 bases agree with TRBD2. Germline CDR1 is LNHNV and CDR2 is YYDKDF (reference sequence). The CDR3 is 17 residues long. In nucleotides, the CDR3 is TGTGCCACCAGCAGAGGTGTGCTAGCGGGCAGATCCTCCGAGCAGTACTTC. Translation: CATSRGVLAGRSSEQYF.

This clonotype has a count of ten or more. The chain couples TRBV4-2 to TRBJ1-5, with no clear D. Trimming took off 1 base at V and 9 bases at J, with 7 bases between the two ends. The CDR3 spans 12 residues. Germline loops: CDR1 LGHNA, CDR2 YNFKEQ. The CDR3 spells CASSQGQRPQHF. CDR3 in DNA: TGTGCCAGCAGCCAAGGTCAGAGGCCCCAGCATTTT.

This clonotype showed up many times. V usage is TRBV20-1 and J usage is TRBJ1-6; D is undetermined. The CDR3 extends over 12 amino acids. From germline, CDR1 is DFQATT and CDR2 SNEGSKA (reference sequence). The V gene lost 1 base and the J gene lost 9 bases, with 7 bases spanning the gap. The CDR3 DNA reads TGCAGTGCTAGAGCGGAGGGTTCACCCCTCCACTTT. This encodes CSARAEGSPLHF.

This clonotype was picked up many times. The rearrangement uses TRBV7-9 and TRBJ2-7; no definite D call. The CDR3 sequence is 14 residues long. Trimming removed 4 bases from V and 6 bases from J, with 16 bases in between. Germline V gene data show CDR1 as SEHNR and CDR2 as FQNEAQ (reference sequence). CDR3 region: CASSSLPGRTEQYF. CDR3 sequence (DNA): TGTGCCAGCAGCTCCCTTCCCGGCAGGACCGAGCAGTACTTC.

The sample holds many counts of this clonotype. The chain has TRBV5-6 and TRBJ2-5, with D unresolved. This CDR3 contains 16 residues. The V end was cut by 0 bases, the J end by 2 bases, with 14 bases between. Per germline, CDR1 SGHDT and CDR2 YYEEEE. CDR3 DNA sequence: TGTGCCAGCAGCTTGGCCGGGTCAGCCCCACAAGAGACCCAGTACTTC. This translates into CASSLAGSAPQETQYF.

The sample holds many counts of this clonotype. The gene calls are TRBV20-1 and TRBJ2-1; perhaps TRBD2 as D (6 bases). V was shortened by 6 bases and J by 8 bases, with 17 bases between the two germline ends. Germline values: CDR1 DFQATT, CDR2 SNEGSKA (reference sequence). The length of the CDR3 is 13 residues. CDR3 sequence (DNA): TGCAGTGCGGTGGGGGGTATTACGGATGAGCAGTTCTTC. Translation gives CSAVGGITDEQFF.

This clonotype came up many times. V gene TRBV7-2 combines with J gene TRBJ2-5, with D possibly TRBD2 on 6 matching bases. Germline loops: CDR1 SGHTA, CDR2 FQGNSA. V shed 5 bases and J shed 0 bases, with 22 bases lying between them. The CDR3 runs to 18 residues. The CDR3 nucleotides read TGTGCCAGCAGCCAGCTGGGGGGAGGATTCACGTACCAAGAGACCCAGTACTTC. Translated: CASSQLGGGFTYQETQYF.

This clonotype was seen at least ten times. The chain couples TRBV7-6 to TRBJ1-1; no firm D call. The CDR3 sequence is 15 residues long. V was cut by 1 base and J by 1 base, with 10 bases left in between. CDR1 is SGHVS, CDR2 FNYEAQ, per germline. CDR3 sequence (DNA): TGTGCCAGCAGCTTAGGGTCTTCGGCGAACACTGAAGCTTTCTTT. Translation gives CASSLGSSANTEAFF.

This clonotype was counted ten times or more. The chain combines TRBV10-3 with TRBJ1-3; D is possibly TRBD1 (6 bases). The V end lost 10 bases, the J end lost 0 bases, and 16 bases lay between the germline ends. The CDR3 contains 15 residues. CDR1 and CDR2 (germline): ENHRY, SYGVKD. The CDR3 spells CATGQRTFSGNTIYF. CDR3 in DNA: TGTGCCACCGGACAGAGAACTTTCTCTGGAAACACCATATATTTT.

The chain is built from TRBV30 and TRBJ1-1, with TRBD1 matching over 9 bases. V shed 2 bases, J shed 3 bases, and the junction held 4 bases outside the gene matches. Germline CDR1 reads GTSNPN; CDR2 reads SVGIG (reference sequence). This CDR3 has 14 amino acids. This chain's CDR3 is CAWSLGQGDTEAFF. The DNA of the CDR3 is TGTGCCTGGAGTTTGGGACAGGGAGACACTGAAGCTTTCTTT.

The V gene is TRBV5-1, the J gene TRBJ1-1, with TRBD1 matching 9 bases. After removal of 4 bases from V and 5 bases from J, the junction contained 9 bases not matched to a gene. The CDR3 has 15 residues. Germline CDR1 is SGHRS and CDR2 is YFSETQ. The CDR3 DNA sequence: TGCGCCAGCAGCACTCAGTCGACAGGGGGGACTGAAGCTTTCTTT. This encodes CASSTQSTGGTEAFF.

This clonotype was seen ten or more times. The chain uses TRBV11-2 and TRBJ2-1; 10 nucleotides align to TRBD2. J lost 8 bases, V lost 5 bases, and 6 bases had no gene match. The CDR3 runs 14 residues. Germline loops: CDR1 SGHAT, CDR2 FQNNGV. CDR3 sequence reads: CASSESGTSDEQFF. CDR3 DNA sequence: TGTGCCAGCAGCGAATCCGGGACTAGCGATGAGCAGTTCTTC.

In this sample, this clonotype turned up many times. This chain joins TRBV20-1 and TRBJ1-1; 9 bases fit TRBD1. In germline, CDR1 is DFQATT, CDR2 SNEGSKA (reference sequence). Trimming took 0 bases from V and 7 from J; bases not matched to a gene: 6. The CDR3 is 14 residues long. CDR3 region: CSAREPGQGFEAFF. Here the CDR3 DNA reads TGCAGTGCTAGAGAACCGGGACAGGGATTTGAAGCTTTCTTT.

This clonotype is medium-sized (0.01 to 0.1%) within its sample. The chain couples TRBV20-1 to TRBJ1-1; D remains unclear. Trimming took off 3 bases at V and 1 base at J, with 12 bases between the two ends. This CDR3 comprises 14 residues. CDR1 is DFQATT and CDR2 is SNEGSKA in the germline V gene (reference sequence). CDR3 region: CSASGQTTNTEAFF. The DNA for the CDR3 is TGCAGTGCTAGCGGCCAGACGACGAACACTGAAGCTTTCTTT.

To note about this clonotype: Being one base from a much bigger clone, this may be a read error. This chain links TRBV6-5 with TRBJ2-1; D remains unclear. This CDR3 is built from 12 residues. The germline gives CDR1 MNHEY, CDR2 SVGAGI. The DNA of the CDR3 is TGTGCCAGCAGTTCGATTCCCAATAAGCAGTTCTTC. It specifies CASSSIPNKQFF.

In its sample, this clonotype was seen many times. The CDR3, as DNA: TGTGCCAGCAGCTTCGGGCCCGACCCCCGTGAGCAGTTCTTC. The encoded protein is CASSFGPDPREQFF. V gene TRBV5-5 combines with J gene TRBJ2-1; D gene uncertain. CDR1 and CDR2 from the germline V gene are SGHKS and YYEKEE (reference sequence). The V gene lost 2 bases and the J gene lost 9 bases, with 15 bases spanning the gap. The length of the CDR3 is 14 residues. Full variable domain (remainder filled in from reference TRBV5-5 and TRBJ2-1): DAGVTQSPTHLIKTRGQQVTLRCSPISGHKSVSWYQQVLGQGPQFIFQYYEKEERGRGNFPDRFSARQFPNYSSELNVNALLLGDSALYLCASSFGPDPREQFFGPGTRLTVL.